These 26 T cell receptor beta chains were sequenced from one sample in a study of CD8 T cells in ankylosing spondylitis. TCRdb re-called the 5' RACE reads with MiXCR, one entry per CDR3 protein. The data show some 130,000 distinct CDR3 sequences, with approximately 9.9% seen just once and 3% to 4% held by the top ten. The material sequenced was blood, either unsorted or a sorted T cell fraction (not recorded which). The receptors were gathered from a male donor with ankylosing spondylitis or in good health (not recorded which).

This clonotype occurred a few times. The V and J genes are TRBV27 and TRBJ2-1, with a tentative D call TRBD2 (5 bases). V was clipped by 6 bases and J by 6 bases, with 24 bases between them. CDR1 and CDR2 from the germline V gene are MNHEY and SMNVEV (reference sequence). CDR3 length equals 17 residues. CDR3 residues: CASSPDPAGGPINEQFF. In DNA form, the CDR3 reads TGTGCCAGCAGCCCCGACCCAGCCGGCGGGCCGATCAATGAGCAGTTCTTC.

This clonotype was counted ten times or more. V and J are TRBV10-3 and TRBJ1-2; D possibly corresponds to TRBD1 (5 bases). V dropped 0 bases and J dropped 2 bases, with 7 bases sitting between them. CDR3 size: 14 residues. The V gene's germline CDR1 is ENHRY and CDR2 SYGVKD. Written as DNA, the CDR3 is TGTGCCATCAGTGAGTCGGACACCAACTATGGCTACACCTTC. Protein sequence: CAISESDTNYGYTF.

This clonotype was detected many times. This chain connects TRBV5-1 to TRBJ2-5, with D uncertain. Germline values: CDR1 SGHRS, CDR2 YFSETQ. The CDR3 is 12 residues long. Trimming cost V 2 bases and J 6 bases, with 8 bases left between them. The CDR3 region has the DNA TGCGCCAGCAGCTTCTCCGAGAAGACCCAGTACTTC. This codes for CASSFSEKTQYF.

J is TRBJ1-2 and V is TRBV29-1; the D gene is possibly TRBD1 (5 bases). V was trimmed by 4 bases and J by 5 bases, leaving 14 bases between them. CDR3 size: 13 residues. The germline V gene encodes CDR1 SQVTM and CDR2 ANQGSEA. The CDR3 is CSVATVQGYGYTF. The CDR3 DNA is TGCAGCGTTGCTACCGTTCAGGGATATGGCTACACCTTC.

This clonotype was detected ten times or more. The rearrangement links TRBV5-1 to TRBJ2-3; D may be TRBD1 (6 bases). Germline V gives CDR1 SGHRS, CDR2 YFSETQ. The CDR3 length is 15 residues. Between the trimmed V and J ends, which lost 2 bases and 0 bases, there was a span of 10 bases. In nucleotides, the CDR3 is TGCGCCAGCAGCTTCCGTGGACAGAGCACAGATACGCAGTATTTT. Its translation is CASSFRGQSTDTQYF.

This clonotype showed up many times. The chain's CDR3 is CSARDQRGPYNSPLHF. The CDR3 bases are TGCAGTGCTAGAGATCAGAGGGGCCCTTATAATTCACCCCTCCACTTT. The V and J genes are TRBV20-1 and TRBJ1-6, with a weak D call TRBD1 (5 bases). In germline, CDR1 is DFQATT, CDR2 SNEGSKA (reference sequence). The length of the CDR3 is 16 residues. The V end lost 0 bases, the J end lost 4 bases, and 13 bases lay between the germline ends.

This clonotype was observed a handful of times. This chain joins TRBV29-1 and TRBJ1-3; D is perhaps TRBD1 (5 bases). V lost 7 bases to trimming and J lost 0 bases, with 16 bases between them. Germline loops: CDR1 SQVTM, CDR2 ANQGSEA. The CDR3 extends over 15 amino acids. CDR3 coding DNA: TGCAGCGGGGCCGGGACCGCGAGCTCTGGAAACACCATATATTTT. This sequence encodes CSGAGTASSGNTIYF.

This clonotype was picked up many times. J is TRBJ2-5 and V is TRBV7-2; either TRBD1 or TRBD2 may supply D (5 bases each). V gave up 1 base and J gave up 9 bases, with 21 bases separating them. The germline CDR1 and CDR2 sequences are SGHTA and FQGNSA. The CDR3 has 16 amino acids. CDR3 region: CASSLVVGLGGGSQYF. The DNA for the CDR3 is TGTGCCAGCAGCTTAGTAGTGGGGCTTGGGGGTGGGTCCCAGTACTTC.

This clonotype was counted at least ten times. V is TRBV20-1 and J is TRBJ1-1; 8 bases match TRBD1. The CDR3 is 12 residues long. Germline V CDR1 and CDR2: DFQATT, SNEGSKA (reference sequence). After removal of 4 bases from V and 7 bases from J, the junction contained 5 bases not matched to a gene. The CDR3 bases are TGCAGTGCTACCGGGACAGGATATGAAGCTTTCTTT. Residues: CSATGTGYEAFF.

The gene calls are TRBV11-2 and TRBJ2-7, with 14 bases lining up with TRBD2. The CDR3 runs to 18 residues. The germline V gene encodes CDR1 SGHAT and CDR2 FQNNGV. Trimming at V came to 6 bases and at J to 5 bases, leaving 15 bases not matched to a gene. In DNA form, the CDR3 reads TGTGCCAGCAGAAAGACTAGCGGGAGGGAAACGTTATTTAACGAGCAGTACTTC. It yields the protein CASRKTSGRETLFNEQYF. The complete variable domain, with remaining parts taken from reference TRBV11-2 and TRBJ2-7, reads EAGVAQSPRYKIIEKRQSVAFWCNPISGHATLYWYQQILGQGPKLLIQFQNNGVVDDSQLPKDRFSAERLKGVDSTLKIQPAKLEDSAVYLCASRKTSGRETLFNEQYFGPGTRLTVT.

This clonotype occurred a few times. The CDR3 sequence is CASIRHWRNIQYF. As DNA, the CDR3 is TGTGCCAGCATACGCCACTGGAGGAACATTCAGTACTTC. The chain couples TRBV7-3 to TRBJ2-4, with D possibly matching TRBD2 (5 bases). The CDR3 consists of 13 residues. V shed 7 bases and J shed 7 bases, with 14 bases lying between them. Germline loops: CDR1 SGHTA, CDR2 FQGTGA. The entire variable domain, with the rest obtained from reference TRBV7-3 and TRBJ2-4, is as follows: GAGVSQTPSNKVTEKGKYVELRCDPISGHTALYWYRQSLGQGPEFLIYFQGTGAADDSGLPNDRFFAVRPEGSVSTLKIQRTERGDSAVYLCASIRHWRNIQYFGAGTRLSVL.

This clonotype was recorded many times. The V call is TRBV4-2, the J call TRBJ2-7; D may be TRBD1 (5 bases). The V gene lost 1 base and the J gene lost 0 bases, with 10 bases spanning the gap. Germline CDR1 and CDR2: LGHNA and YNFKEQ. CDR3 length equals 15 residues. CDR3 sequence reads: CASSQAETVSYEQYF. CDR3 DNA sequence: TGTGCCAGCAGCCAAGCGGAGACAGTCTCCTACGAGCAGTACTTC.

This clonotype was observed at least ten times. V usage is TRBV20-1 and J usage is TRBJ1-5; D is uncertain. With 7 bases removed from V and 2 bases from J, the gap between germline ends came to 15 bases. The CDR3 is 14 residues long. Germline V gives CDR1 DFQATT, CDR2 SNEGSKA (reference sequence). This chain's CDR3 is CSVITGEGNQPQHF. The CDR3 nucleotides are TGCAGTGTCATTACTGGGGAGGGCAATCAGCCCCAGCATTTT.

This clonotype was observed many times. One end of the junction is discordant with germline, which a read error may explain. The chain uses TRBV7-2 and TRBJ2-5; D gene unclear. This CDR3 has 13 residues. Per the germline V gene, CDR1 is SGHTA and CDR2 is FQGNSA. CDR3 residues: CAISLIDPGTQYF. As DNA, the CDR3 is TGTGCCATCAGCTTAATTGATCCCGGGACCCAGTACTTC.

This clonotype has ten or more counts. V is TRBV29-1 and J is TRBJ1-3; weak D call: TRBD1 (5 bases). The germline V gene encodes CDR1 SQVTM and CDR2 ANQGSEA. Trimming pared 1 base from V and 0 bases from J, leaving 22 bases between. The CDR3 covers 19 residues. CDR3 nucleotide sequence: TGCAGCGTTGAAGTCGGGGACCGAACAGGACAAATCTCTGGAAACACCATATATTTT. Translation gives CSVEVGDRTGQISGNTIYF.

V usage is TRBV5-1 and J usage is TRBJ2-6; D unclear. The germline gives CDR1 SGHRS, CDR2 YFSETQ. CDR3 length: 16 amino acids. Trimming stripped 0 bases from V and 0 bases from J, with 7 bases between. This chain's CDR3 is CASSLVPNSGANVLTF. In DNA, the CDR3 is TGCGCCAGCAGCTTGGTGCCGAACTCTGGGGCCAACGTCCTGACTTTC. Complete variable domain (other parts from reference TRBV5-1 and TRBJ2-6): KAGVTQTPRYLIKTRGQQVTLSCSPISGHRSVSWYQQTPGQGLQFLFEYFSETQRNKGNFPGRFSGRQFSNSRSEMNVSTLELGDSALYLCASSLVPNSGANVLTFGAGSRLTVL.

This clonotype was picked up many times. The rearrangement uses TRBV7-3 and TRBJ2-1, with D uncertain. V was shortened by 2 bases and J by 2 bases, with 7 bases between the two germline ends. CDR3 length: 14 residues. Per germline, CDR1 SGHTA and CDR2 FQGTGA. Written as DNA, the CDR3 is TGTGCCAGCAGCTTATTCGGCACCTACAATGAGCAGTTCTTC. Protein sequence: CASSLFGTYNEQFF.

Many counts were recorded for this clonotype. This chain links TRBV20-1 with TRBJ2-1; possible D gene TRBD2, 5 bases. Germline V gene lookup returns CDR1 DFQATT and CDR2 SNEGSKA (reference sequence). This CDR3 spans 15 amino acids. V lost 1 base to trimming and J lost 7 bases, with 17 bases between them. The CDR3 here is CSARGGIEARNEQFF. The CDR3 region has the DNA TGCAGTGCTAGAGGAGGGATCGAAGCGAGGAATGAGCAGTTCTTC.

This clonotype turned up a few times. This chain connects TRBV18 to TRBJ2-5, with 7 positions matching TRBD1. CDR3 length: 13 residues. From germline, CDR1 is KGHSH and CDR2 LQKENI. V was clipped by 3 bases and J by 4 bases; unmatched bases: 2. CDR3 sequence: CASSPGQVETQYF. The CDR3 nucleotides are TGTGCCAGCTCACCCGGACAGGTAGAGACCCAGTACTTC.

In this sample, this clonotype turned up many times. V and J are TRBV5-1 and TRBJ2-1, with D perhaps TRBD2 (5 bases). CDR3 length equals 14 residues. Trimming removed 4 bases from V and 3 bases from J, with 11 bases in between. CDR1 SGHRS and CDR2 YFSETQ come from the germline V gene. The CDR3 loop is CASSSGRIYNEQFF. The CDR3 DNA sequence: TGCGCCAGCAGCAGCGGACGGATCTACAATGAGCAGTTCTTC. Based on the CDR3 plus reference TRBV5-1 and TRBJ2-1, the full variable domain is KAGVTQTPRYLIKTRGQQVTLSCSPISGHRSVSWYQQTPGQGLQFLFEYFSETQRNKGNFPGRFSGRQFSNSRSEMNVSTLELGDSALYLCASSSGRIYNEQFFGPGTRLTVL.

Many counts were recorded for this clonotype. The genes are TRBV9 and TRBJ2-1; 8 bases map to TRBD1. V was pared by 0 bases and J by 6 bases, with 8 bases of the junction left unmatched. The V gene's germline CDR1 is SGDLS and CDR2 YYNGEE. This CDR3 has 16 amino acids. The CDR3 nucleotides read TGTGCCAGCAGCGTAGCTCAGGGGGCGTTGGGCAATGAGCAGTTCTTC. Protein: CASSVAQGALGNEQFF.

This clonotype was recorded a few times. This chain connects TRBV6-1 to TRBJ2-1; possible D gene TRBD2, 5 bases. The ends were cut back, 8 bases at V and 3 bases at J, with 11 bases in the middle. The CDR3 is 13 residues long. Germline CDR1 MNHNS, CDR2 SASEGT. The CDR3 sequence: CASHSALYNEQFF. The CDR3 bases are TGTGCCAGCCATAGCGCCCTCTACAATGAGCAGTTCTTC.

DNA of the CDR3: TGCAGTGCCAAGCGTTCCCCTGACGAGCAGTACTTC. Translated, it gives CSAKRSPDEQYF. The gene calls are TRBV20-1 and TRBJ2-7; D not resolved. The V gene lost 6 bases and the J gene lost 5 bases, with 14 bases spanning the gap. CDR1 is DFQATT, CDR2 SNEGSKA, per germline (reference sequence). The CDR3 spans 12 residues.

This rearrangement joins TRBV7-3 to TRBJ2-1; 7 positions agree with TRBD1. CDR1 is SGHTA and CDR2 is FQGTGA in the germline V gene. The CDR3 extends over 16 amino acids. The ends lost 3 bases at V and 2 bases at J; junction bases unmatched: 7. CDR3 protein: CASSFRTGLTYNEQFF. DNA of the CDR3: TGTGCCAGCAGCTTCCGGACAGGCCTGACCTACAATGAGCAGTTCTTC.

The DNA for the CDR3 is TGCAGTGCGCAAACAGGTCTAGCCAAAAACATTCAGTACTTC. It is translated as CSAQTGLAKNIQYF. The chain couples TRBV20-1 to TRBJ2-4; D might be TRBD1 (5 bases). The V gene's germline CDR1 is DFQATT and CDR2 SNEGSKA (reference sequence). The germline V and J ends were trimmed by 6 bases and 0 bases, with 12 bases remaining between them. CDR3 length: 14 amino acids.

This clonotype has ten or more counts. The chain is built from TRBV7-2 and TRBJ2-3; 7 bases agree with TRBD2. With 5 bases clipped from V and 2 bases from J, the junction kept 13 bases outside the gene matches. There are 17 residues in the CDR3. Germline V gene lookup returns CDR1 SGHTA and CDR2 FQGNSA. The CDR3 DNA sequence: TGTGCCAGCAGCAAGCAAAGGGGCGGGAGTATCACAGATACGCAGTATTTT. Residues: CASSKQRGGSITDTQYF.